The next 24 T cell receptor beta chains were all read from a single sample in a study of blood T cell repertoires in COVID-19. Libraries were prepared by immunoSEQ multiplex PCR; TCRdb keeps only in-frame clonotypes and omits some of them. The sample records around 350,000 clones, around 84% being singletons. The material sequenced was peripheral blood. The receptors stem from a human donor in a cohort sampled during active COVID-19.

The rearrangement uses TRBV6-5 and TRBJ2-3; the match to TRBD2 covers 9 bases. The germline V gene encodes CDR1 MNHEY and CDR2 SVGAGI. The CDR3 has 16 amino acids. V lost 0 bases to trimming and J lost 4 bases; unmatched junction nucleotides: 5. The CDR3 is CASSYSAGGGADTQYF. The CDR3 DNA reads TGTGCCAGCAGTTACTCAGCGGGAGGTGGAGCAGATACGCAGTATTTT.

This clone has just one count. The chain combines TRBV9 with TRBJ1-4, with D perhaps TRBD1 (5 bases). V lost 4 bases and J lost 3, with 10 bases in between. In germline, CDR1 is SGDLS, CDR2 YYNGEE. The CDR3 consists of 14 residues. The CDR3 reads CASSLTGANEKLFF. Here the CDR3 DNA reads TGTGCCAGCAGCTTGACGGGGGCTAATGAAAAACTGTTTTTT.

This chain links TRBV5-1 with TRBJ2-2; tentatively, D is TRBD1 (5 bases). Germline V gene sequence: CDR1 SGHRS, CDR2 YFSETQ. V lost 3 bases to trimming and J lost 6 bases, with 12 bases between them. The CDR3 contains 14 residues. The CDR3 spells CASSSQPGSGELFF. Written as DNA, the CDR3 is TGCGCCAGCAGCTCTCAGCCAGGGTCCGGGGAGCTGTTTTTT.

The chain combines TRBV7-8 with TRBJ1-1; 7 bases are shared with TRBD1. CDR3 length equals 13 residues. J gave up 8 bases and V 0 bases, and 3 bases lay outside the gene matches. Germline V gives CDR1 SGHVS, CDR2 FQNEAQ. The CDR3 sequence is CASSLAGDREAFF. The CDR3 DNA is TGTGCCAGCAGCTTAGCGGGGGACAGAGAAGCTTTCTTT.

CDR3 in amino acids: CASKDGDTYYEQYF. Written as DNA, the CDR3 is TGTGCCAGTAAGGACGGGGACACCTACTACGAGCAGTACTTC. The chain uses TRBV6-1 and TRBJ2-7, with D maybe TRBD1 (6 bases). Per the germline V gene, CDR1 is MNHNS and CDR2 is SASEGT. Trimming left V 9 bases short and J 3 bases short, with 18 bases between. The CDR3 is 14 residues long.

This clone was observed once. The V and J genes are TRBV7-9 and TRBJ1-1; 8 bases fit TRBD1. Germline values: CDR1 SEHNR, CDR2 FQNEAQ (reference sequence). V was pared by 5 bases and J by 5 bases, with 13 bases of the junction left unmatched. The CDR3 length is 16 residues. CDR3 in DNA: TGTGCCAGCAGCCAAAGGCTTGGACAGGGTCGGACTGAAGCTTTCTTT. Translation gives CASSQRLGQGRTEAFF.

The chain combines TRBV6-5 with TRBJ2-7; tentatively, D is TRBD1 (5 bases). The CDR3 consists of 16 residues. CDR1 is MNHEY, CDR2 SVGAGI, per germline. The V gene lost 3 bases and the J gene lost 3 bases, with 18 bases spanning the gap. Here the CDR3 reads CASSYAGQGRGYEQYF. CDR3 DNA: TGTGCCAGCAGTTATGCCGGCCAGGGTAGGGGCTACGAGCAGTACTTC.

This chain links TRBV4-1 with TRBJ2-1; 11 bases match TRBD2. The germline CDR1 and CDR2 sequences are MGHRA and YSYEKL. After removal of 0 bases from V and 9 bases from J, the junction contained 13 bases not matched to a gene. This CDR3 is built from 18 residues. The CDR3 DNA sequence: TGCGCCAGCAGCCAAGAATTAGCGGGAGGGCCAAAGGGGGTTGAGCAGTTCTTC. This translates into CASSQELAGGPKGVEQFF.

For the CDR3, the DNA is TGTGCCAGCAGGAACAGGGGGGATAACATTCAGTACTTC. Translating it yields CASRNRGDNIQYF. V is TRBV28 and J is TRBJ2-4; 8 bases align to TRBD1. V lost 6 bases to trimming and J lost 7 bases; unmatched junction nucleotides: 5. The CDR3 length is 13 residues. Germline assignment: CDR1 MDHEN and CDR2 SYDVKM.

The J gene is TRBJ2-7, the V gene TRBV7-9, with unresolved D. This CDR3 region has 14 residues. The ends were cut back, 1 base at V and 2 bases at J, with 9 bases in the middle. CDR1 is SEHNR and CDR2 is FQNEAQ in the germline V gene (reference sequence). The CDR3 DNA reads TGTGCCAGCAGCTTAGTCCAGGAACCCTACGAGCAGTACTTC. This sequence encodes CASSLVQEPYEQYF.

CDR3 region: CASSSAGEEQFF. In DNA, the CDR3 is TGTGCCAGCAGCTCAGCGGGGGAAGAGCAGTTCTTC. The chain employs TRBV11-2 and TRBJ2-1; TRBD2 matches 8 bases. With V trimmed by 4 bases and J by 10 bases, 3 bases remained unmatched. The CDR3 length is 12 residues. The germline V gene encodes CDR1 SGHAT and CDR2 FQNNGV.

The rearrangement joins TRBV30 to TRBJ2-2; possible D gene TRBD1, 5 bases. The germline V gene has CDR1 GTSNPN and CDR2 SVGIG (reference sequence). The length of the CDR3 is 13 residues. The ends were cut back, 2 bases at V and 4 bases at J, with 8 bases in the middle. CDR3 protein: CAWSQGTTGELFF. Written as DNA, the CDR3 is TGTGCCTGGAGTCAGGGCACCACCGGGGAGCTGTTTTTT.

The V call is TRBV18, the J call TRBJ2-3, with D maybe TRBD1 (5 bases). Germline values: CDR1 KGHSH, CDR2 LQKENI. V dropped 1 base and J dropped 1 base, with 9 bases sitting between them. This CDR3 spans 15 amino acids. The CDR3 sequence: CASSPRGRRTDTQYF. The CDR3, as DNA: TGTGCCAGCTCACCACGGGGCAGACGCACAGATACGCAGTATTTT.

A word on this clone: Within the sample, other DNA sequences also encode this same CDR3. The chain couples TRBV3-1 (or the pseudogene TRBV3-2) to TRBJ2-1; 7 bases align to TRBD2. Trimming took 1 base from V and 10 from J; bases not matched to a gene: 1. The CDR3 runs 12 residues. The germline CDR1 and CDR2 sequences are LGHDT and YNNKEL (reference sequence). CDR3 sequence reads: CASSQGRGEQFF. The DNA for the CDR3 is TGTGCCAGCAGCCAAGGGCGGGGGGAGCAGTTCTTC.

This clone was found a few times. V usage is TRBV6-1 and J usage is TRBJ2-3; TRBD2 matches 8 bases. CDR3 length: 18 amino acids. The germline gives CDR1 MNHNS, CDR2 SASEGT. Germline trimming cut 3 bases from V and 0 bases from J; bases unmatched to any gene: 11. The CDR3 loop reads CASSEASGRLFSTDTQYF. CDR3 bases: TGTGCCAGCAGTGAGGCGAGCGGGAGACTCTTTAGCACAGATACGCAGTATTTT.

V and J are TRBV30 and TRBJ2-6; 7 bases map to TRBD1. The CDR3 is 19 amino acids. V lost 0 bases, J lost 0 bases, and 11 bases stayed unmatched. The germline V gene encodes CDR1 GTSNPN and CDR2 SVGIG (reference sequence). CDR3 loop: CAWSVGGGPRSSGANVLTF. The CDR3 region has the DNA TGTGCCTGGAGTGTAGGGGGCGGACCACGAAGCTCTGGGGCCAACGTCCTGACTTTC.

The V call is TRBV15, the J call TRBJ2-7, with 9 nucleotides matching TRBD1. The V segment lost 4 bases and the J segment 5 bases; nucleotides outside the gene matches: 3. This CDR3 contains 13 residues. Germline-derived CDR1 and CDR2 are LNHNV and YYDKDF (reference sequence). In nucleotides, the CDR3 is TGTGCCACCAGCACGCGGGACAGGGACGAGCAGTACTTC. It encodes CATSTRDRDEQYF.

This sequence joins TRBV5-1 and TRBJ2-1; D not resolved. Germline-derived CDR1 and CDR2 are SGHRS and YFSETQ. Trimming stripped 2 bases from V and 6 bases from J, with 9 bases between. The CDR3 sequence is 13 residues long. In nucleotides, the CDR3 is TGCGCCAGCAGCTTAGGTCCGGGCAATGAGCAGTTCTTC. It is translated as CASSLGPGNEQFF. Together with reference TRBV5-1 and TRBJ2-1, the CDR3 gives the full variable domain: KAGVTQTPRYLIKTRGQQVTLSCSPISGHRSVSWYQQTPGQGLQFLFEYFSETQRNKGNFPGRFSGRQFSNSRSEMNVSTLELGDSALYLCASSLGPGNEQFFGPGTRLTVL.

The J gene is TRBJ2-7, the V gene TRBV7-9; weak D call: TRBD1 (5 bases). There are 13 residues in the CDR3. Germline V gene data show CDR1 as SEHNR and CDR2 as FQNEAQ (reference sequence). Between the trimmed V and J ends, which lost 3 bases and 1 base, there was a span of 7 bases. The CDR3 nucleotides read TGTGCCAGCAGCTTTCAGGGTTCCTACGAGCAGTACTTC. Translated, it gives CASSFQGSYEQYF.

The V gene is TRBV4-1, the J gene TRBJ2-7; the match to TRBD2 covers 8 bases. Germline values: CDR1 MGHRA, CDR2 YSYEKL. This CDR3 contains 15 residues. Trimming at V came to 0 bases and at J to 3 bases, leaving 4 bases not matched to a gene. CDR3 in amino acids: CASSQDRGRHYEQYF. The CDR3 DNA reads TGCGCCAGCAGCCAAGATCGCGGGAGGCACTACGAGCAGTACTTC.

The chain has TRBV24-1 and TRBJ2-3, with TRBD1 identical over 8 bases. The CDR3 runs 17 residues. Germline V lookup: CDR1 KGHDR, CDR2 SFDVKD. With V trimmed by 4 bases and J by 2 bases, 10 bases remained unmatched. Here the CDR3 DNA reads TGTGCCACCAGTGACTCCGACAGGGGCCTATACACAGATACGCAGTATTTT. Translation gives CATSDSDRGLYTDTQYF.

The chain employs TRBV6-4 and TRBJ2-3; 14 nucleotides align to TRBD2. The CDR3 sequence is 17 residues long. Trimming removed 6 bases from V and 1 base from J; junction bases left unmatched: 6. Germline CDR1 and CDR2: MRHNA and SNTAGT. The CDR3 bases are TGTGCCAGCAGAGCGGAGGGACTAGCGGGGGGCACAGATACGCAGTATTTT. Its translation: CASRAEGLAGGTDTQYF.

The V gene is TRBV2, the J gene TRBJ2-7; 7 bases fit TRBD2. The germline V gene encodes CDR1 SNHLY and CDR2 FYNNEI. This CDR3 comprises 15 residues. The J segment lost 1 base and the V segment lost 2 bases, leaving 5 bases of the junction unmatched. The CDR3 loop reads CASSERSGISYEQYF. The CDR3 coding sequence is TGTGCCAGCAGTGAAAGGAGCGGGATTTCCTACGAGCAGTACTTC.

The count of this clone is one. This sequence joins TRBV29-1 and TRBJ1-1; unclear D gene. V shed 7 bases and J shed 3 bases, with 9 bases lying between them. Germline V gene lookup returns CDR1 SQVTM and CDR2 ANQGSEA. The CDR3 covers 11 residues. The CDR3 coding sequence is TGCAGCGCAGCAAGAGACACTGAAGCTTTCTTT. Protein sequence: CSAARDTEAFF.